The 10 T cell receptor beta chains below come from one sample, sequenced in a study of technical replicates of blood from a few donors. TCRdb's copy holds only in-frame clones and misses some; the assay was immunoSEQ multiplex PCR. The data show fewer than 85,000 clones, roughly 94% seen once. Sequencing was performed on T cells isolated from PBMCs. The receptors were gathered from a human donor in good health.

This chain connects TRBV28 to TRBJ2-2; 9 bases are a match to TRBD2. V dropped 5 bases and J dropped 6; count of bases not matched to a gene: 13. CDR1 is MDHEN and CDR2 is SYDVKM in the germline V gene. The length of the CDR3 is 17 residues. CDR3 nucleotide sequence: TGTGCCAGCAGTCCGGTAGTAGATAGCGGGAGCCCCGGGGAGCTGTTTTTT. Residues: CASSPVVDSGSPGELFF.

The chain uses TRBV10-3 and TRBJ2-3; 9 nucleotides line up with TRBD1. Unmatched junction bases numbered 9, after V lost 11 bases and J lost 0 bases. CDR1 ENHRY and CDR2 SYGVKD come from the germline V gene. CDR3 length equals 15 residues. This CDR3 reads CAVEMGQGSTDTQYF. CDR3 sequence (DNA): TGTGCCGTTGAGATGGGACAGGGTAGCACAGATACGCAGTATTTT.

This chain links TRBV6-1 with TRBJ2-3; tentative D call: TRBD2 (5 bases). Germline CDR1 is MNHNS and CDR2 is SASEGT. V lost 3 bases and J 3 bases, leaving 10 bases between the germline ends. The CDR3 totals 14 residues. CDR3 protein: CASSELASTDTQYF. The CDR3 DNA follows: TGTGCCAGCAGTGAGCTAGCTTCTACAGATACGCAGTATTTT.

The chain employs TRBV28 and TRBJ1-2; D is uncertain. Germline V lookup: CDR1 MDHEN, CDR2 SYDVKM. The CDR3 extends over 16 amino acids. Trimming removed 2 bases at V and 3 bases at J, with 16 bases between. The CDR3 nucleotides are TGTGCCAGCAGTTTACTCGGAGAAGAAACCTACTATGGCTACACCTTC. Encoded protein: CASSLLGEETYYGYTF.

The chain joins TRBV10-3 to TRBJ2-3; tentative D call: TRBD1 (6 bases). The CDR3 has 14 residues. Germline values: CDR1 ENHRY, CDR2 SYGVKD. V lost 6 bases and J lost 4, with 14 bases in between. In DNA, the CDR3 is TGTGCCATCAGGGGTATACAGGGCGCAGATACGCAGTATTTT. Protein product: CAIRGIQGADTQYF.

The chain carries TRBV19 and TRBJ2-7; maybe TRBD1 (5 bases). Germline V lookup: CDR1 LNHDA, CDR2 SQIVND (reference sequence). The CDR3 extends over 11 amino acids. The V end lost 8 bases, the J end lost 6 bases, and 11 bases lay between the germline ends. CDR3 protein: CASASGFEQYF. The CDR3 DNA reads as TGTGCCAGTGCCTCAGGGTTCGAGCAGTACTTC.

The CDR3 protein is CASSSQGQGFEQYF. The CDR3 region has the DNA TGTGCCAGCAGTTCCCAGGGACAGGGTTTCGAGCAGTACTTC. The chain carries TRBV27 and TRBJ2-7; TRBD1 aligns across 9 bases. From germline, CDR1 is MNHEY and CDR2 SMNVEV (reference sequence). Trimming at V came to 4 bases and at J to 6 bases, leaving 7 bases not matched to a gene. The length of the CDR3 is 14 residues.

This clone is a singleton in its sample. The genes are TRBV5-8 and TRBJ2-3, with 7 bases lining up with TRBD2. Trimming cost V 5 bases and J 1 base; bases outside gene matches: 4. Per the germline V gene, CDR1 is SGHTS and CDR2 is YDEGEE. The CDR3 is 14 amino acids. This CDR3 reads CASRTLAGTDTQYF. The CDR3 nucleotides are TGTGCCAGCAGGACGCTAGCGGGCACAGATACGCAGTATTTT.

This clone was observed a few times. J is TRBJ2-7 and V is TRBV29-1, with D tentatively TRBD1 (5 bases). The CDR3 runs to 14 residues. V lost 1 base and J 1 base, leaving 11 bases between the germline ends. Germline V gene sequence: CDR1 SQVTM, CDR2 ANQGSEA. CDR3 in DNA: TGCAGCGTTGAAGCCGTGGACACTTCCTACGAGCAGTACTTC. Its protein product is CSVEAVDTSYEQYF.

This chain joins TRBV19 and TRBJ1-4, with 8 positions matching TRBD1. The CDR3 consists of 13 residues. Germline V lookup: CDR1 LNHDA, CDR2 SQIVND (reference sequence). V shed 10 bases and J 4 bases; nucleotides not matched to a gene: 5. CDR3 sequence (DNA): TGTGCCACCCATGACAGGGGTAATGAAAAACTGTTTTTT. Protein: CATHDRGNEKLFF.